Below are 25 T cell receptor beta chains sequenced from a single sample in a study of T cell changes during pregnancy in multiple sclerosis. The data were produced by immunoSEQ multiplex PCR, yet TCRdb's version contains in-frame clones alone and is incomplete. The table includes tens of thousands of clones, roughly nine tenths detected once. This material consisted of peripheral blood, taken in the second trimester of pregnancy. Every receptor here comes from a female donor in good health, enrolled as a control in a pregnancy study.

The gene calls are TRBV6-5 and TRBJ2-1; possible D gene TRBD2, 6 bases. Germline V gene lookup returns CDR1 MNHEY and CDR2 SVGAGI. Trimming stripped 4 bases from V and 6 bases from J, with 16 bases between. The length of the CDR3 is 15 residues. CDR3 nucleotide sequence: TGTGCCAGCAGTTCGATCCTTCCCGGGGGCAATGAGCAGTTCTTC. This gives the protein CASSSILPGGNEQFF.

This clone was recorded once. Here the CDR3 DNA reads TGTGCCAGCACCTTGCACATAGGGGACTACGAGCAGTACTTC. Its protein is CASTLHIGDYEQYF. This chain connects TRBV7-2 to TRBJ2-7, with D possibly being TRBD1 (5 bases). Per germline, CDR1 SGHTA and CDR2 FQGNSA. Trimming pared 7 bases from V and 3 bases from J, leaving 16 bases between. The CDR3 loop spans 14 amino acids.

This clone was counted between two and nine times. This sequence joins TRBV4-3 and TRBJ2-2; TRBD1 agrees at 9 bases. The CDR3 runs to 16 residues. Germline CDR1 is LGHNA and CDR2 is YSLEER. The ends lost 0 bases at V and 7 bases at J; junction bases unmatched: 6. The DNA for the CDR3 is TGCGCCAGCAGCCAAGAGTTTGGGACAGGGCACGGGGAGCTGTTTTTT. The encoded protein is CASSQEFGTGHGELFF.

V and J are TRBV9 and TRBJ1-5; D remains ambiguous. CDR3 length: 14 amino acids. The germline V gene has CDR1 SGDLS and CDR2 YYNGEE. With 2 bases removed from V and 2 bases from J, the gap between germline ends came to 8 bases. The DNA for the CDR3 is TGTGCCAGCAGCGTGGAGGACGGCAATCAGCCCCAGCATTTT. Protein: CASSVEDGNQPQHF.

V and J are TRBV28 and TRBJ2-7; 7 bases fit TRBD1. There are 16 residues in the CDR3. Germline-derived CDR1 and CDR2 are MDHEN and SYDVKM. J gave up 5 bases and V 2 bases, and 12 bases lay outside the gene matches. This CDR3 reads CASSLPITGVSDEQYF. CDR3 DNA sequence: TGTGCCAGCAGTTTACCCATCACAGGGGTGTCGGACGAGCAGTACTTC.

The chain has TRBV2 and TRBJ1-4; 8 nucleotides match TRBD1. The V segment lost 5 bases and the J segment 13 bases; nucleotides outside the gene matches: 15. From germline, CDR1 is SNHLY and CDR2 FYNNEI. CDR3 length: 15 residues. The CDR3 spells CASSPRTGTKIRLFF. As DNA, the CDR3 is TGTGCCAGCAGTCCCCGGACAGGGACAAAAATCAGACTGTTTTTT.

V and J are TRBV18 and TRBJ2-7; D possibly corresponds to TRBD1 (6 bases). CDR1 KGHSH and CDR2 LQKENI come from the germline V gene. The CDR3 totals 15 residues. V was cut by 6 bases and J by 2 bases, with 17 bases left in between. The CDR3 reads CASSPLAGATYEQYF. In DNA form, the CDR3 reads TGTGCCAGCTCCCCTCTGGCAGGGGCGACCTACGAGCAGTACTTC.

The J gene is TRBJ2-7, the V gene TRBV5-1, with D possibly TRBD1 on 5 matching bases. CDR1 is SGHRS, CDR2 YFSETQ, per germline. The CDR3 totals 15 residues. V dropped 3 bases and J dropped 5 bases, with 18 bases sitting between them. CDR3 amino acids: CASSWGQGVRDEQYF. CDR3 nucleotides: TGCGCCAGCAGCTGGGGCCAAGGGGTTCGGGACGAGCAGTACTTC.

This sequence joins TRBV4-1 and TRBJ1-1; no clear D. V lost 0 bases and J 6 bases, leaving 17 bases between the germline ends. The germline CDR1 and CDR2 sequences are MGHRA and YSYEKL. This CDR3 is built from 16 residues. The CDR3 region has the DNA TGCGCCAGCAGCCAAGACGACGGGTCCTGGCTGGCTGAAGCTTTCTTT. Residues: CASSQDDGSWLAEAFF.

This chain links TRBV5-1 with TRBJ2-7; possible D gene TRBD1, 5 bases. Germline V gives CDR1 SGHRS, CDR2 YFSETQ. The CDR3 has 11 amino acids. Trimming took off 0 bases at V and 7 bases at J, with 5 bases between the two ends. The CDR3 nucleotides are TGCGCCAGCAGCTTGGAGGGGGAGCAGTACTTC. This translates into CASSLEGEQYF. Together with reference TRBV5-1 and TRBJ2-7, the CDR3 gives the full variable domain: KAGVTQTPRYLIKTRGQQVTLSCSPISGHRSVSWYQQTPGQGLQFLFEYFSETQRNKGNFPGRFSGRQFSNSRSEMNVSTLELGDSALYLCASSLEGEQYFGPGTRLTVT.

The CDR3, as DNA: TGCGCCAGCAGTGAGTCTAACAGGGGCTATGGCTACACCTTC. Protein sequence: CASSESNRGYGYTF. The J gene is TRBJ1-2, the V gene TRBV10-1; TRBD1 aligns across 7 bases. The V segment lost 0 bases and the J segment 4 bases; nucleotides outside the gene matches: 2. The germline V gene encodes CDR1 WNHNN and CDR2 SYGVQD (reference sequence). This CDR3 has 14 amino acids.

CDR3 DNA sequence: TGTGCCAGCATTCGGTGGGGCGGCTCCTACGAGCAGTACTTC. Translating gives CASIRWGGSYEQYF. V usage is TRBV28 and J usage is TRBJ2-7; a possible D gene is TRBD1 (5 bases). V was cut by 7 bases and J by 0 bases, with 13 bases left in between. The CDR3 consists of 14 residues. The germline gives CDR1 MDHEN, CDR2 SYDVKM.

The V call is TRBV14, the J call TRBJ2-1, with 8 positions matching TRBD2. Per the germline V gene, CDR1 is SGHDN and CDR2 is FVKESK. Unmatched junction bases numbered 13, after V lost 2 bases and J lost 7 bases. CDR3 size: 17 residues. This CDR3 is CASSQQAGVLGRNEQFF. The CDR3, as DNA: TGTGCCAGCAGCCAACAAGCGGGAGTTCTGGGAAGGAATGAGCAGTTCTTC.

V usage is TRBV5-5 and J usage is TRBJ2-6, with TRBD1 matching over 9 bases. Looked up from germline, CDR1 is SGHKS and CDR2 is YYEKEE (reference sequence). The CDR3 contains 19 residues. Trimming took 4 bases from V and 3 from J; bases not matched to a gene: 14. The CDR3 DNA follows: TGTGCCAGCAGCCCTTACCCTACAGGGGGCAATGGTGGGGCCAACGTCCTGACTTTC. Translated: CASSPYPTGGNGGANVLTF.

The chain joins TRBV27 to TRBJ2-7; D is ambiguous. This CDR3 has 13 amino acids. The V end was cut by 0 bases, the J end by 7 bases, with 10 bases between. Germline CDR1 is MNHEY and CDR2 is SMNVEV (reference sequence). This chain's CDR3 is CASSLSPLVEQYF. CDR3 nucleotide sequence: TGTGCCAGCAGTTTATCCCCCTTAGTAGAGCAGTACTTC.

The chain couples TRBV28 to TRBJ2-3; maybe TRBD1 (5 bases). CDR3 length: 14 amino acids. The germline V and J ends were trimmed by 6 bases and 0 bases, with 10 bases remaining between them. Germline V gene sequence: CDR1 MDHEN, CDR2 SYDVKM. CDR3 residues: CASSRTPSTDTQYF. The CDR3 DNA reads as TGTGCCAGCAGCCGGACACCTAGCACAGATACGCAGTATTTT.

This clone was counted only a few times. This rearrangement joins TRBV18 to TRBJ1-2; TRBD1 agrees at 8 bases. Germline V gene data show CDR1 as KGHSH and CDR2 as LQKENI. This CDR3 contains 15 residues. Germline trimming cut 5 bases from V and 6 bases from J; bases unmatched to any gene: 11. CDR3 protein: CASSSGTGIWDGYTF. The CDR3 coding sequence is TGTGCCAGCTCATCCGGGACAGGTATCTGGGATGGCTACACCTTC.

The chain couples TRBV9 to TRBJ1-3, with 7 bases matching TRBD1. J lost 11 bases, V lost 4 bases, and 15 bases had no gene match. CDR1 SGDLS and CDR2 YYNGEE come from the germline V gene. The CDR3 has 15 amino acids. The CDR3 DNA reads TGTGCCAGCAGCCTCCTGGGGACAGCCGGAGGGGCCATATATTTT. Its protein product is CASSLLGTAGGAIYF.

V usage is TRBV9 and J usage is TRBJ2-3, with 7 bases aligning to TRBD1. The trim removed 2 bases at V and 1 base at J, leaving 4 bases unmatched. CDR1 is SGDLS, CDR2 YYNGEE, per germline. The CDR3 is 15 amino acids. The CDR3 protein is CASSVGDRRTDTQYF. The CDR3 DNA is TGTGCCAGCAGCGTGGGGGACAGACGCACAGATACGCAGTATTTT.

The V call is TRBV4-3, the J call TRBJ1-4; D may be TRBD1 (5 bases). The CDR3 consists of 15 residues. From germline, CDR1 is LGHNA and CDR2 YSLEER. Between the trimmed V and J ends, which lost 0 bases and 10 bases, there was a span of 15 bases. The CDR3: CASSQEKGVRVKLFF. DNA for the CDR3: TGCGCCAGCAGCCAAGAAAAAGGGGTTCGCGTAAAACTGTTTTTT.

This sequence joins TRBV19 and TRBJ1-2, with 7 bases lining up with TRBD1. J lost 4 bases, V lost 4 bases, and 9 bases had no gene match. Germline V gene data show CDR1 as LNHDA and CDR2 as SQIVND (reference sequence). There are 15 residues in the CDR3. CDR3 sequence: CASSTRGPLGYGYTF. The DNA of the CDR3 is TGTGCCAGTAGTACTAGGGGGCCTCTCGGCTATGGCTACACCTTC.

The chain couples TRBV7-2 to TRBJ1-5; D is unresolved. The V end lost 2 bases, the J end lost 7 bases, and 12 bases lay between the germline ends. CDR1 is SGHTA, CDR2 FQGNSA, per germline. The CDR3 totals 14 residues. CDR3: CASSLTGYGQPQHF. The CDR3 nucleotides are TGTGCCAGCAGCTTAACCGGGTACGGACAGCCCCAGCATTTT.

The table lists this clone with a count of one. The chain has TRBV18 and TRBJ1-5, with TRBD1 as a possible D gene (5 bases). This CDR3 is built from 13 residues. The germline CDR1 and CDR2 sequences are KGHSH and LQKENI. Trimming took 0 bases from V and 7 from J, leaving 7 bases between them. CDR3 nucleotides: TGTGCCAGCTCACCACCAGGGGCGCAGCCCCAGCATTTT. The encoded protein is CASSPPGAQPQHF. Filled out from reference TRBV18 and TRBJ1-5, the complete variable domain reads NAGVMQNPRHLVRRRGQEARLRCSPMKGHSHVYWYRQLPEEGLKFMVYLQKENIIDESGMPKERFSAEFPKEGPSILRIQQVVRGDSAAYFCASSPPGAQPQHFGDGTRLSIL.

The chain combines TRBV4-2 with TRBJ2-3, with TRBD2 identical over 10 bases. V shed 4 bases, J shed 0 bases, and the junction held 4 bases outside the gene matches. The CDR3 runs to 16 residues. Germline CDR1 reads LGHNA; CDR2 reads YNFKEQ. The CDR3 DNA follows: TGTGCCAGCAGCCCCGAACTAGCGGGAAGCACAGATACGCAGTATTTT. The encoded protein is CASSPELAGSTDTQYF.

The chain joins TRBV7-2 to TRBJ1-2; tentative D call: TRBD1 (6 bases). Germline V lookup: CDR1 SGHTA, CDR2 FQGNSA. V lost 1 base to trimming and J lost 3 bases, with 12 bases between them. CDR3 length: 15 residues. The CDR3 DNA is TGTGCCAGCAGCTTAGACTTCGCAGGGGACTATGGCTACACCTTC. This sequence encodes CASSLDFAGDYGYTF. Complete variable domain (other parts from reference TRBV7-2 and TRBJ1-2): GAGVSQSPSNKVTEKGKDVELRCDPISGHTALYWYRQSLGQGLEFLIYFQGNSAPDKSGLPSDRFSAERTGGSVSTLTIQRTQQEDSAVYLCASSLDFAGDYGYTFGSGTRLTVV.